This record concerns one TCR beta chain sequence. No cognate antigen has been identified for it. Within one base of it there is no much larger clone, and no base qualities were kept. CDR1 is given as SNHLY and CDR2 as FYNNEI, both from the germline V gene. For this chain, trimming is 5 bases at the V end and 2 bases at the J end, and the number of junction bases without a gene match is 6. The CDR3 goes from the cysteine to the phenylalanine over 15 residues. Solely the CDR3 DNA is kept, with 45 bases framed from the first base. The data originate from a study of T-cell memory formation after mild COVID-19 (dated by TCRdb to the early 2020s). With respect to the entire study: TCR sequence clusters from the two donors were largely donor specific. Longitudinal TCRalpha and TCRbeta repertoire sequencing tracked T-cell clones expanding and contracting after mild COVID-19 in a couple of donors. The cohort comprised two young, previously healthy adult volunteers, one female and one male.

Ficoll-Paque density gradient centrifugation was used to isolate PBMCs. The reads were generated on an Illumina NovaSeq 6000. Using 5'RACE with constant-segment primers, TCRalpha and TCRbeta cDNA libraries were constructed, with sample barcodes and unique molecular identifiers added in the process. RNA was extracted from every sample with Trizol reagent. Library amplification was performed in two PCR steps, and a second sample barcode and Illumina TruSeq adapters were introduced in the second step. The libraries were sequenced on an Illumina NovaSeq using 2 x 150 bp paired-end reads. Regarding the original processing steps: The reads were demultiplexed and collapsed into UMI-guided consensus sequences using migec v1.2.7. Using mixcr v2.1.11, UMI consensuses were aligned to TRA and TRB V and J templates and then assembled into clonotypes. A clonotype was counted as expanded or contracted only if both edgeR and NoisET called the change significant, with noise models trained on biological replicates. For edgeR calls, the thresholds were a false discovery rate-adjusted p below 0.01 and a log2 fold-change of 1. As an exploratory analysis of dynamics, max-normalized trajectories of the 1000 most abundant clonotypes were examined by PCA with hierarchical clustering. Separately sequenced CD4+ and CD8+ repertoires were used to assign the CD4 or CD8 phenotype of responding clones. TCRdb reprocessing: public reads trimmed at Q25 with fastp, clones called with MiXCR, in-frame beta chains kept. Entries are consolidated by CDR3 protein sequence, retaining the most common genes and DNA. It is TCRdb's table, rather than the study itself, that gives the V and J calls and clone size. The sample has some 450,000 distinct CDR3 sequences on record, around 20% of them singletons. The ten largest clones capture 7.5% to 10% of the sample.

Broader findings and caveats from the paper: SARS-CoV-2 specificity of the second-wave clones peaking on day 37 was not confirmed. Clones that contracted from day 15 to 85 showed balanced CD4/CD8 phenotypes, whereas a second wave of clones that expanded from day 15 to 37 leaned towards CD4+. Contracting CD4+ clones appeared mostly in the CM and EM memory subsets, whereas CD8+ clones were enriched in EMRA. Some responding clones were found in pre-infection memory, which suggests that pre-existing cross-reactive memory T cells took part in the SARS-CoV-2 response. Only a couple of mild cases were covered in the study, and larger cohorts including severe cases with pre-infection samples were considered necessary.

The TCR sequence derives from an adult woman who had mild COVID-19 (a few samples of this study predate the infection). The sample titles of this study are shuffled in the database, so cell type and time point are left out; the donor was told from shared clones. The chain was built from TRBV2 and TRBJ2-1, with 7 middle bases fitting TRBD2. The sequenced material came from PBMCs or a T cell subset sorted from them (not recorded which). CDR3 sequence: CASSQPGGTYNEQFF. The nucleotide sequence reads TGTGCCAGCAGTCAACCCGGGGGGACCTACAATGAGCAGTTCTTC.